This T cell receptor (beta chain) derives from a study of blood T cell repertoires in COVID-19. Study in general: Material from acute and convalescent COVID-19 was sourced from the United States, Italy and Spain.

The CDR3 sequence is 15 residues long. The germline V gene encodes CDR1 SNHLY and CDR2 FYNNEI. Deletions cut 5 bases from V and 0 bases from J, with 13 bases between. Sequenced by immunoSEQ multiplex PCR; TCRdb stores in-frame clones only, minus some. The table lists about 83,000 clones, more than 75% of them singletons. The chain joins TRBV2 to TRBJ1-1, with D maybe TRBD1 (5 bases). This TCR derives from a woman older than 75 with active or convalescent COVID-19. The sequenced material came from peripheral blood. CDR3 coding DNA: TGTGCCAGCAGTCCGACAGCCGCTTTGAACACTGAAGCTTTCTTT. It codes for CASSPTAALNTEAFF.